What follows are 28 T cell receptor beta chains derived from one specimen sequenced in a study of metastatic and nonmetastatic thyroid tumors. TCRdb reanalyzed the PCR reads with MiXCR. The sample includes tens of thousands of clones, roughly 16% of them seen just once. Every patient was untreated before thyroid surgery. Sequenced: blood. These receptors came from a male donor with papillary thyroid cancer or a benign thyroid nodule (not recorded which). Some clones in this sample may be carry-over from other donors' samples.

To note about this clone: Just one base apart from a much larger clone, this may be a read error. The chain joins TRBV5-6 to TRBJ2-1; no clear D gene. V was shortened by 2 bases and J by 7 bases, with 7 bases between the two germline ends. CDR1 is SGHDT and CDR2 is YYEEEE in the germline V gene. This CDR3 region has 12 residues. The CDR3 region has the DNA TGTGCCAGCAGCTTTACATCAAATGAGCAGTTCTTC. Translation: CASSFTSNEQFF.

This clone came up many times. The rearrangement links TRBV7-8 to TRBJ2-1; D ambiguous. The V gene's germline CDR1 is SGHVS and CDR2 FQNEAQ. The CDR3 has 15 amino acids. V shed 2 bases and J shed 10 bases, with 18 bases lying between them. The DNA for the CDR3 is TGTGCCAGCAGCTTATTTAGGCTACCTGATGAGGAGCAGTTCTTC. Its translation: CASSLFRLPDEEQFF. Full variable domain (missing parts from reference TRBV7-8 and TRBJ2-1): GAGVSQSPRYKVAKRGQDVALRCDPISGHVSLFWYQQALGQGPEFLTYFQNEAQLDKSGLPSDRFFAERPEGSVSTLKIQRTQQEDSAVYLCASSLFRLPDEEQFFGPGTRLTVL.

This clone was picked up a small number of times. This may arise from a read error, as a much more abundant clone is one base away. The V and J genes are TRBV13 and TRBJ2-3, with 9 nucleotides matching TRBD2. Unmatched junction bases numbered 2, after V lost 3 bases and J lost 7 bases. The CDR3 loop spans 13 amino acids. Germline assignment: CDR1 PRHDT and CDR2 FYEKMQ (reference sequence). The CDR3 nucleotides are TGTGCCAGCAGCTTTCTAGCGGGGTATACGCAGTATTTT. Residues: CASSFLAGYTQYF.

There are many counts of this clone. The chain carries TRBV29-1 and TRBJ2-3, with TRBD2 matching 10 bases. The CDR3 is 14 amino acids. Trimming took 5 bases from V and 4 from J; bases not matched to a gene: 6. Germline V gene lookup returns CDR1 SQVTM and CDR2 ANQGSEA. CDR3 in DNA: TGCAGCGTTCCGACTAGCGGGCCATCAGATACGCAGTATTTT. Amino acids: CSVPTSGPSDTQYF.

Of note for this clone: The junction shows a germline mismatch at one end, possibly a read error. The CDR3 nucleotides are TGTGCCAGCAGACGCCGAATAACAGGGGGCCCCGGGGAGCTGCTTTTT. It encodes CASRRRITGGPGELLF. The genes are TRBV6-1 and TRBJ2-2; 9 positions match TRBD1. The CDR3 contains 16 residues. Per the germline V gene, CDR1 is MNHNS and CDR2 is SASEGT.

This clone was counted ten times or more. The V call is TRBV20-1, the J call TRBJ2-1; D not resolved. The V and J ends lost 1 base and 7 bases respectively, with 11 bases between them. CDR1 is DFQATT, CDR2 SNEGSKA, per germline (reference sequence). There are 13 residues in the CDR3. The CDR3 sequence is CSARVPAENEQFF. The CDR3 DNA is TGCAGTGCTAGAGTCCCGGCAGAGAATGAGCAGTTCTTC.

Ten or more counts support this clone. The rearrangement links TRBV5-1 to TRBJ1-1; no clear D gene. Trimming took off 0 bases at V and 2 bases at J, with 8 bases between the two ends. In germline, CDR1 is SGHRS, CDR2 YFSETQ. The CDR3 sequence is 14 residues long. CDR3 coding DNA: TGCGCCAGCAGCTTGGTAGCAGGCAACACTGAAGCTTTCTTT. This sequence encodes CASSLVAGNTEAFF.

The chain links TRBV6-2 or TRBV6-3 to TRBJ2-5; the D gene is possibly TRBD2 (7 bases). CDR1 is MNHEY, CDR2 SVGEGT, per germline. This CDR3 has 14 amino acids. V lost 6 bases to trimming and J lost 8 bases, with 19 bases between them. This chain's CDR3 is CASSLDPGGHTQYF. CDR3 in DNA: TGTGCCAGCAGCCTCGATCCGGGGGGCCATACCCAGTACTTC.

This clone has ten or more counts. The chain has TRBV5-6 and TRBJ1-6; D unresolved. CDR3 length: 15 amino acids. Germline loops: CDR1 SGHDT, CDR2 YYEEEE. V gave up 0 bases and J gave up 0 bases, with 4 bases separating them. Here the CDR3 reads CASSLVSSYNSPLHF. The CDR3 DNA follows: TGTGCCAGCAGCTTGGTTAGCTCCTATAATTCACCCCTCCACTTT.

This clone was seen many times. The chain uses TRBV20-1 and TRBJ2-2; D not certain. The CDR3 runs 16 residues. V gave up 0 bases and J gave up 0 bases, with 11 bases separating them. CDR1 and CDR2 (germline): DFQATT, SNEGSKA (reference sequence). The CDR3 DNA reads TGCAGTGCTAGAGAAGGGCCCACATCGAACACCGGGGAGCTGTTTTTT. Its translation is CSAREGPTSNTGELFF.

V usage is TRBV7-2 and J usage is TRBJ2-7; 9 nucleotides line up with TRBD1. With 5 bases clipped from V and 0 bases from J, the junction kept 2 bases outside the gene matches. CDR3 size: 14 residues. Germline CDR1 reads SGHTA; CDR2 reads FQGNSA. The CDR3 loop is CASSRTGDSYEQYF. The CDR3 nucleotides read TGTGCCAGCAGCCGGACAGGGGACTCCTACGAGCAGTACTTC.

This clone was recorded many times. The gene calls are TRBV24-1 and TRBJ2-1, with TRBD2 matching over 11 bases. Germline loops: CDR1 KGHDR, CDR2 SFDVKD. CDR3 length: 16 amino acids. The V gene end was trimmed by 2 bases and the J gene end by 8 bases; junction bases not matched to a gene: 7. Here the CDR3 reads CATSDWTLAGGDEQFF. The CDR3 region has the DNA TGTGCCACCAGTGATTGGACTCTAGCGGGAGGCGATGAGCAGTTCTTC.

CDR3 nucleotides: TGTGCCTGGAGTGGAACGGCGGGCGAAGCTTTCTTT. Its translation is CAWSGTAGEAFF. The chain couples TRBV30 to TRBJ1-1; D is undetermined. CDR3 size: 12 residues. Germline V gene sequence: CDR1 GTSNPN, CDR2 SVGIG (reference sequence). Deletions cut 1 base from V and 8 bases from J, with 11 bases between.

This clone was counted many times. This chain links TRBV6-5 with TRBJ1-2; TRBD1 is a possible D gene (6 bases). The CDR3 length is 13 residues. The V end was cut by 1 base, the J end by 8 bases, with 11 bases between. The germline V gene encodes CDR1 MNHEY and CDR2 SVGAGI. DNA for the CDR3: TGTGCCAGCAGTTACTTCCGACAGGCAGGCTACACCTTC. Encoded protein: CASSYFRQAGYTF.

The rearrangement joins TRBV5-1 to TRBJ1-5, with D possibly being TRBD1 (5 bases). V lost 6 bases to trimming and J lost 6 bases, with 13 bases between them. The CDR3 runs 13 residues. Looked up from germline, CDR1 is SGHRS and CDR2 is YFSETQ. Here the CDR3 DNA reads TGCGCCAGCATCTTTGATGACAGTCAGCCCCAGCATTTT. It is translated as CASIFDDSQPQHF.

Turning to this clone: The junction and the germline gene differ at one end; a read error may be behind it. CDR3 in amino acids: CPWSVLGQATDTQYF. DNA for the CDR3: TGTCCCTGGAGTGTTTTGGGACAGGCCACGGATACGCAGTATTTT. J is TRBJ2-3 and V is TRBV30; 8 nucleotides agree with TRBD1. The CDR3 is made up of 15 amino acids. In germline, CDR1 is GTSNPN, CDR2 SVGIG (reference sequence).

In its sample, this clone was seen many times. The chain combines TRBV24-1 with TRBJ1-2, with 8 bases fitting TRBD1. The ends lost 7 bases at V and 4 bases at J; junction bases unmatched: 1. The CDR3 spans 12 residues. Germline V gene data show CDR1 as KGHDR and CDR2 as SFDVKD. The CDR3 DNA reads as TGTGCCACCAGCGGACAGGGCTATGGCTACACCTTC. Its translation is CATSGQGYGYTF.

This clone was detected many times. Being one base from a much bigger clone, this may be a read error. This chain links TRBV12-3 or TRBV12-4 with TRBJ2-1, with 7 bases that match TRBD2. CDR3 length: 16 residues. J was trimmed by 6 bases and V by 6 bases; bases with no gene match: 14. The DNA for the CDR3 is TGTGCCAGCAGCAACTTTCCGGGCGGGAGATCCAATGAGCAGTTCTTC. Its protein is CASSNFPGGRSNEQFF.

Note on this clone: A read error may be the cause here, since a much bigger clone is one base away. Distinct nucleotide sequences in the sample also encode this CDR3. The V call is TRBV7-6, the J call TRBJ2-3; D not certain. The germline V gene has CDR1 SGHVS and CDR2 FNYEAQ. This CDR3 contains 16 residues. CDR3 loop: CASSLIGSTSTDTQYF. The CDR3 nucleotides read TGTGCCAGCAGCTTAATTGGCAGTACCAGCACAGATACGCAGTACTTT.

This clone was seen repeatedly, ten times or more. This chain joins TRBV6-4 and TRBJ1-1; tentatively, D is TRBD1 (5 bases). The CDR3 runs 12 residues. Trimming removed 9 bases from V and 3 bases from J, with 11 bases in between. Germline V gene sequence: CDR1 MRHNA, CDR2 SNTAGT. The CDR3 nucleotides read TGTGCCAGATACGACAGTTACACTGAAGCTTTCTTT. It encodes CARYDSYTEAFF.

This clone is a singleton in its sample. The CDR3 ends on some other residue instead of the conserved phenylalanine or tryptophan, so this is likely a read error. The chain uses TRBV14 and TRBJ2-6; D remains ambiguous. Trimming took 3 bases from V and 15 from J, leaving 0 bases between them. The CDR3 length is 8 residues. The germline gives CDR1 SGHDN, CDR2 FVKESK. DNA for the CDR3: TGTGCCAGCAGCCACCTGACTATC. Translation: CASSHLTI.

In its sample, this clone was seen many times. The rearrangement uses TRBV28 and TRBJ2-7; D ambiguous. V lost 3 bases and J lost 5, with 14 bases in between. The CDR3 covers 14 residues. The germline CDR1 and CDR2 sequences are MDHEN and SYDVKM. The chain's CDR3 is CASSFHRSIHEQYF. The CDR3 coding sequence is TGTGCCAGCAGTTTCCACCGGAGCATCCACGAGCAGTACTTC.

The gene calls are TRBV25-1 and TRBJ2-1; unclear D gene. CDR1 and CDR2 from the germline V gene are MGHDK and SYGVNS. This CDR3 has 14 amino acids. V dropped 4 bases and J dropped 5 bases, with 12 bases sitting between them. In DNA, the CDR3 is TGTGCCAGCAGTGGAAGTGAAGTGAACAATGAGCAGTTCTTC. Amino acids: CASSGSEVNNEQFF. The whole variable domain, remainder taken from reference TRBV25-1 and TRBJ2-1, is EADIYQTPRYLVIGTGKKITLECSQTMGHDKMYWYQQDPGMELHLIHYSYGVNSTEKGDLSSESTVSRIRTEHFPLTLESARPSHTSQYLCASSGSEVNNEQFFGPGTRLTVL.

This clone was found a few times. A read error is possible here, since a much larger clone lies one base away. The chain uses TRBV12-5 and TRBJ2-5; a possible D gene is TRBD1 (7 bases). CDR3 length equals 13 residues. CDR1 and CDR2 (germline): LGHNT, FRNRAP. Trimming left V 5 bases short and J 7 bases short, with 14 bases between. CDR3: CASGSGQEGTQYF. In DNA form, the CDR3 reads TGTGCTAGTGGTAGTGGACAGGAGGGGACCCAGTACTTC.

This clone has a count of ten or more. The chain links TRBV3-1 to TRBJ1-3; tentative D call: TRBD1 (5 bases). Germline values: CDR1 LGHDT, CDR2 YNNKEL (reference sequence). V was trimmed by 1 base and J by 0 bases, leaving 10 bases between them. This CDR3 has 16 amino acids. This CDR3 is CASSQAGRNSGNTIYF. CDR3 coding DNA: TGTGCCAGCAGCCAAGCGGGACGGAACTCTGGAAACACCATATATTTT. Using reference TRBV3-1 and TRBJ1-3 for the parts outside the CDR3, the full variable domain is DTAVSQTPKYLVTQMGNDKSIKCEQNLGHDTMYWYKQDSKKFLKIMFSYNNKELIINETVPNRFSPKSPDKAHLNLHINSLELGDSAVYFCASSQAGRNSGNTIYFGEGSWLTVV.

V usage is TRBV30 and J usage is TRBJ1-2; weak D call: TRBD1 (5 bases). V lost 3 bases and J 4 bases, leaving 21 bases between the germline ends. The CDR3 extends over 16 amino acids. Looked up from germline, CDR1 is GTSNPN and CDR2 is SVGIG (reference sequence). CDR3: CAWRAGTSKLSYGYTF. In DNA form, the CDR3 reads TGTGCCTGGAGGGCGGGGACTTCTAAACTGTCCTATGGCTACACCTTC. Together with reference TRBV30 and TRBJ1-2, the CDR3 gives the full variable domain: SQTIHQWPATLVQPVGSPLSLECTVEGTSNPNLYWYRQAAGRGLQLLFYSVGIGQISSEVPQNLSASRPQDRQFILSSKKLLLSDSGFYLCAWRAGTSKLSYGYTFGSGTRLTVV.

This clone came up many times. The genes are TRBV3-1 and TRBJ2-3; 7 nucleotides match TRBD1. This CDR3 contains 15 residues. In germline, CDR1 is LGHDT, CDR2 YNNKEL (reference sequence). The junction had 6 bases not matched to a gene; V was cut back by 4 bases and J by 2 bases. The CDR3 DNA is TGTGCCAGCAGCCCCAGACAGGGCCACACAGATACGCAGTATTTT. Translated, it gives CASSPRQGHTDTQYF.

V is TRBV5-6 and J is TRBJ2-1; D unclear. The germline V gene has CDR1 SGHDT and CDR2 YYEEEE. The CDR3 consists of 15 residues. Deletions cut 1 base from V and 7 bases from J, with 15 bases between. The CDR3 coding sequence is TGTGCCAGCAGCTTGCTCGGGTCGCCGGGTAATGAGCAGTTCTTC. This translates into CASSLLGSPGNEQFF.